These 23 T cell receptor beta chains originate from one sample sequenced in a study of monozygotic twins with inflammatory bowel disease. TCRdb re-called the 5' RACE reads; one entry per CDR3 protein, DNA not given. Its table records some 160,000 distinct CDR3 sequences. Sequenced input: blood. The receptor source for this set is a human donor with ulcerative colitis or Crohn's disease, or a healthy co-twin of an affected twin (not recorded which).

V and J are TRBV6-1 and TRBJ1-1; TCRdb reports TRBD1, a call that lacks DNA to check it against. Germline CDR1 is MNHNS and CDR2 is SASEGT. The CDR3 contains 16 residues. The CDR3 sequence: CASSGPGRWGNTEAFF.

The V and J genes are TRBV5-1 and TRBJ2-7. CDR1 and CDR2 (germline): SGHRS, YFSETQ. This CDR3 is built from 11 residues. CDR3 residues: CASSLDYEQYF. Drawing the rest from reference TRBV5-1 and TRBJ2-7, the complete variable domain is KAGVTQTPRYLIKTRGQQVTLSCSPISGHRSVSWYQQTPGQGLQFLFEYFSETQRNKGNFPGRFSGRQFSNSRSEMNVSTLELGDSALYLCASSLDYEQYFGPGTRLTVT.

This chain uses TRBV7-9 with TRBJ1-5; checking the TCRdb D call of TRBD1 is not possible without DNA. Germline values: CDR1 SEHNR, CDR2 FQNEAQ (reference sequence). There are 13 residues in the CDR3. The CDR3 reads CASSSNQGQPQHF. The variable domain in full, with the rest retrieved from reference TRBV7-9 and TRBJ1-5, is DTGVSQNPRHKITKRGQNVTFRCDPISEHNRLYWYRQTLGQGPEFLTYFQNEAQLEKSRLLSDRFSAERPKGSFSTLEIQRTEQGDSAMYLCASSSNQGQPQHFGDGTRLSIL.

The chain combines TRBV5-1 with TRBJ2-1; TCRdb calls TRBD2, which cannot be checked without DNA. Per germline, CDR1 SGHRS and CDR2 YFSETQ. The CDR3 length is 14 residues. The CDR3 sequence is CASNQEAGVDEQFF. The variable domain in full, with the rest retrieved from reference TRBV5-1 and TRBJ2-1, is KAGVTQTPRYLIKTRGQQVTLSCSPISGHRSVSWYQQTPGQGLQFLFEYFSETQRNKGNFPGRFSGRQFSNSRSEMNVSTLELGDSALYLCASNQEAGVDEQFFGPGTRLTVL.

The chain employs TRBV27 and TRBJ2-2; TCRdb lists TRBD1, though no DNA is available to test this call. Germline values: CDR1 MNHEY, CDR2 SMNVEV (reference sequence). The CDR3 loop spans 16 amino acids. Here the CDR3 reads CASSLPDRVRTGELFF.

V and J are TRBV5-1 and TRBJ1-1; the D call from TCRdb, TRBD1, cannot be confirmed without DNA. CDR3 length equals 13 residues. In germline, CDR1 is SGHRS, CDR2 YFSETQ. The CDR3 protein is CASSLWGDTEAFF.

V usage is TRBV12-3 or TRBV12-4 and J usage is TRBJ1-3. The CDR3 consists of 13 residues. CDR3 protein: CASLLVSGNTIYF.

This chain links TRBV5-1 with TRBJ2-1; TCRdb lists TRBD1, though no DNA is available to test this call. The germline V gene has CDR1 SGHRS and CDR2 YFSETQ. This CDR3 spans 14 amino acids. The CDR3 reads CASSLDSPPPEQFF.

The chain is built from TRBV10-2 and TRBJ2-7; as DNA is missing, the TRBD2 call by TCRdb cannot be tested. The length of the CDR3 is 15 residues. In germline, CDR1 is WSHSY, CDR2 SAAADI. CDR3 sequence: CASSAASGPSYEQYF.

The chain carries TRBV7-6 and TRBJ2-2. This CDR3 is 12 amino acids long. Germline V gives CDR1 SGHVS, CDR2 FNYEAQ. This CDR3 is CASSLQDGELFF. Together with reference TRBV7-6 and TRBJ2-2, the CDR3 gives the full variable domain: GAGVSQSPRYKVTKRGQDVALRCDPISGHVSLYWYRQALGQGPEFLTYFNYEAQQDKSGLPNDRFSAERPEGSISTLTIQRTEQRDSAMYRCASSLQDGELFFGEGSRLTVL.

The rearrangement uses TRBV27 and TRBJ2-2. This CDR3 is 12 amino acids long. Germline V CDR1 and CDR2: MNHEY, SMNVEV (reference sequence). The CDR3 region is CASSFSGGELFF.

The rearrangement links TRBV6-2 or TRBV6-3 to TRBJ2-1; with no DNA, the TCRdb D assignment of TRBD2 cannot be verified. Germline V gene data show CDR1 as MNHEY and CDR2 as SVGEGT. The CDR3 has 14 amino acids. CDR3 protein: CASSYSAGPSEQFF.

The chain couples TRBV7-9 to TRBJ1-2. Germline V lookup: CDR1 SEHNR, CDR2 FQNEAQ (reference sequence). This CDR3 contains 15 residues. The chain's CDR3 is CASSLALGGLYGYTF.

V and J are TRBV7-8 and TRBJ2-7; TCRdb selects TRBD1, and the lack of DNA leaves this call unchecked. Germline CDR1 SGHVS, CDR2 FQNEAQ. This CDR3 is 13 amino acids long. Here the CDR3 reads CASSTETGAEQYF.

The genes are TRBV10-1 and TRBJ2-7; TCRdb picks TRBD2, but there is no DNA to check that call. CDR1 and CDR2 (germline): WNHNN, SYGVQD (reference sequence). CDR3 size: 12 residues. The CDR3 is CASSESGTVQYF.

The chain carries TRBV10-3 and TRBJ1-2; as DNA is missing, the TRBD1 call by TCRdb cannot be tested. Germline V CDR1 and CDR2: ENHRY, SYGVKD. This CDR3 region has 14 residues. The CDR3 sequence is CAISDNRGLGGYTF.

The V call is TRBV3-1, the J call TRBJ1-6. The germline gives CDR1 LGHDT, CDR2 YNNKEL (reference sequence). This CDR3 spans 15 amino acids. The CDR3 here is CASSQEVRSNSPLHF.

J is TRBJ2-2 and V is TRBV6-5. Germline loops: CDR1 MNHEY, CDR2 SVGAGI. The CDR3 runs 14 residues. The CDR3 is CASSIQGNTGELFF.

CDR3: CASSTLFPYGYTF. The chain couples TRBV28 to TRBJ1-2; the TRBD1 assignment by TCRdb is unverifiable without DNA. The V gene's germline CDR1 is MDHEN and CDR2 SYDVKM. This CDR3 contains 13 residues.

The rearrangement joins TRBV10-1 to TRBJ1-1; lacking DNA, the TRBD1 call made by TCRdb goes unchecked. Germline loops: CDR1 WNHNN, CDR2 SYGVQD (reference sequence). CDR3 length equals 18 residues. CDR3 loop: CASSESSRITGPKREAFF.

The CDR3 spells CANSLAGAKEAFF. This chain joins TRBV7-9 and TRBJ1-1; with no DNA, the TCRdb D assignment of TRBD1 cannot be verified. The CDR3 is 13 residues long. From germline, CDR1 is SEHNR and CDR2 FQNEAQ (reference sequence).

This chain's CDR3 is CSARDPLVGTYEQYF. The V call is TRBV20-1, the J call TRBJ2-7. The CDR3 length is 15 residues. From germline, CDR1 is DFQATT and CDR2 SNEGSKA (reference sequence).

The CDR3 is CASSWTGNHRQYF. The chain carries TRBV6-2 or TRBV6-3 and TRBJ2-3; with no DNA, the TCRdb D assignment of TRBD1 cannot be verified. Germline loops: CDR1 MNHEY, CDR2 SVGEGT. The CDR3 consists of 13 residues.